Listed below are T cell receptor beta chains from one sample, sequenced in a study of cytomegalovirus exposure and HLA in healthy donors. TCRdb's table, derived via immunoSEQ multiplex PCR, lists solely in-frame clones and lacks some. Among 150,000 to 200,000 clones, about 84% were seen once, and the ten largest hold more than 1.2%. The specimen was PBMCs. The receptors were gathered from a woman under 30 in good health and CMV-seronegative. The CDR3 runs from the conserved cysteine through the conserved F or W. The order of the fields is D gene, V gene, clone size, J gene, CDR3 DNA, CDR3 protein. D genes are given only for firm matches. Rows give clone size only sometimes, using once, few, many, or a class for an expanded clone.

D gene: TRBD1
V gene: TRBV27
clone size: .
J gene: TRBJ1-1
CDR3 DNA: TGTGCCAGCAGTTTATGGGGCGACAGGGGAGCTGAAGCTTTCTTT
CDR3 protein: CASSLWGDRGAEAFF

D gene: .
V gene: TRBV4-2
clone size: .
J gene: TRBJ2-3
CDR3 DNA: TGTGCCAGCAGCCCAGGGCAGGGGAGCACAGATACGCAGTATTTT
CDR3 protein: CASSPGQGSTDTQYF

D gene: .
V gene: TRBV18
clone size: .
J gene: TRBJ2-1
CDR3 DNA: TGTGCCAGCTCAGCGGAACAGGGTACGGAGCAGTTCTTC
CDR3 protein: CASSAEQGTEQFF

D gene: TRBD2
V gene: TRBV29-1
clone size: .
J gene: TRBJ2-1
CDR3 DNA: TGCAGCGTTGAAGATGTGGCTAGCGGGAGAAGACTCAATGAGCAGTTCTTC
CDR3 protein: CSVEDVASGRRLNEQFF

D gene: .
V gene: TRBV11-2
clone size: .
J gene: TRBJ1-4
CDR3 DNA: TGTGCCAGCAGCTTTAGTGCAACTAATGAAAAACTGTTTTTT
CDR3 protein: CASSFSATNEKLFF

D gene: TRBD1
V gene: TRBV10-3
clone size: .
J gene: TRBJ1-1
CDR3 DNA: TGTGCCATCAGTGAGAAAGGACAGGGGGAAGCTTTCTTT
CDR3 protein: CAISEKGQGEAFF

D gene: .
V gene: TRBV9
clone size: .
J gene: TRBJ2-5
CDR3 DNA: TGTGCCAGCAGCGCTGGGGGCCTACTGGAGACCCAGTACTTC
CDR3 protein: CASSAGGLLETQYF

D gene: TRBD1
V gene: TRBV2
clone size: .
J gene: TRBJ1-5
CDR3 DNA: TGTGCCAGCAGTGACTTAGGGACAGGGGTGGCCTCAGGGCCCCAGCATTTT
CDR3 protein: CASSDLGTGVASGPQHF

D gene: TRBD1
V gene: TRBV19
clone size: .
J gene: TRBJ2-7
CDR3 DNA: TGTGCCAGTAGTCGACAGGGGGCAGACGAGCAGTACTTC
CDR3 protein: CASSRQGADEQYF

D gene: .
V gene: TRBV4-1
clone size: .
J gene: TRBJ1-1
CDR3 DNA: TGCGCCAGCAGCCAAGTTGGCCAGGGGAGGAACACTGAAGCTTTCTTT
CDR3 protein: CASSQVGQGRNTEAFF

D gene: .
V gene: TRBV28
clone size: .
J gene: TRBJ1-1
CDR3 DNA: TGTGCCAGCAGTTTAAGCGACACTGAAGCTTTCTTT
CDR3 protein: CASSLSDTEAFF

D gene: .
V gene: TRBV30
clone size: .
J gene: TRBJ1-2
CDR3 DNA: TGTGCCTGGATTCAGGGGCTCGGCTACACCTTC
CDR3 protein: CAWIQGLGYTF

D gene: TRBD2
V gene: TRBV7-2
clone size: .
J gene: TRBJ2-7
CDR3 DNA: TGTGCCAGCAGCTCCCGGGGGGGCCTCGAGCAGTACTTC
CDR3 protein: CASSSRGGLEQYF

D gene: .
V gene: TRBV9
clone size: .
J gene: TRBJ2-1
CDR3 DNA: TGTGCCAGCAGCGGACAGAATCATCGTGGGGATGAGCAGTTCTTC
CDR3 protein: CASSGQNHRGDEQFF

D gene: TRBD2
V gene: TRBV10-2
clone size: .
J gene: TRBJ2-5
CDR3 DNA: TGCGCCAGCAGGAGCGGGGGAGCCCCTACCCAAGAGACCCAGTACTTC
CDR3 protein: CASRSGGAPTQETQYF

D gene: .
V gene: TRBV5-4
clone size: .
J gene: TRBJ2-7
CDR3 DNA: TGTGCCAGCAGCTTTGTCGACTCTCTGCAGTACTTC
CDR3 protein: CASSFVDSLQYF

D gene: .
V gene: TRBV29-1
clone size: .
J gene: TRBJ2-1
CDR3 DNA: TGCAGCGTTGAATATAGGGAGGCCTACAATGAGCAGTTCTTC
CDR3 protein: CSVEYREAYNEQFF

D gene: TRBD2
V gene: TRBV5-1
clone size: .
J gene: TRBJ2-3
CDR3 DNA: TGCGCCAGCAGCTTGGGTCTCCTCTTGGTAGCGGGAGAGAGCACAGATACGCAGTATTTT
CDR3 protein: CASSLGLLLVAGESTDTQYF

D gene: TRBD1
V gene: TRBV7-6
clone size: .
J gene: TRBJ1-5
CDR3 DNA: TGTGCCAGCAGCTTATCAGCAGGGGGCCCCGGAAGGGACAATCAGCCCCAGCATTTT
CDR3 protein: CASSLSAGGPGRDNQPQHF

D gene: .
V gene: TRBV5-1
clone size: .
J gene: TRBJ2-2
CDR3 DNA: TGCGCCAGCAGCTTGAGGACGGGAGAGACCGGGGAGCTGTTTTTT
CDR3 protein: CASSLRTGETGELFF

D gene: .
V gene: TRBV25-1
clone size: .
J gene: TRBJ1-2
CDR3 DNA: TGTGCCAGCAGCGAAAACAGGGTTAATGGCTACACCTTC
CDR3 protein: CASSENRVNGYTF

D gene: TRBD2
V gene: TRBV6-5
clone size: once
J gene: TRBJ2-1
CDR3 DNA: TGTGCCAGCAGTTATCGGACTAGCCAGTTCTTC
CDR3 protein: CASSYRTSQFF

D gene: TRBD2
V gene: TRBV29-1
clone size: once
J gene: TRBJ2-5
CDR3 DNA: TGCAGCGTTGAAGTATATGGGAGGGCCCAAGAGACCCAGTACTTC
CDR3 protein: CSVEVYGRAQETQYF

D gene: TRBD2
V gene: TRBV11-2
clone size: once
J gene: TRBJ2-3
CDR3 DNA: TGTGCCAGCAGCTTTAGAAAACTAGCGGTAGAGGATACGCAGTATTTT
CDR3 protein: CASSFRKLAVEDTQYF

D gene: .
V gene: TRBV9
clone size: .
J gene: TRBJ2-3
CDR3 DNA: TGTGCCAGCAGCGCATGGGACAACACAGATACGCAGTATTTT
CDR3 protein: CASSAWDNTDTQYF

D gene: TRBD2
V gene: TRBV30
clone size: .
J gene: TRBJ2-7
CDR3 DNA: TGTGCCTGGAGTCTCCCTAGCGGGGGGACCTACGAGCAGTACTTC
CDR3 protein: CAWSLPSGGTYEQYF

D gene: .
V gene: TRBV10-3
clone size: .
J gene: TRBJ2-1
CDR3 DNA: TGTGCCATCAGTGAGTCTGGGGGGTCCTACAATGAGCAGTTCTTC
CDR3 protein: CAISESGGSYNEQFF

D gene: .
V gene: TRBV7-9
clone size: few
J gene: TRBJ2-7
CDR3 DNA: TGTGCCAGCAGTCAAACCTGGGGGCAAGAAGCCTACGAGCAGTACTTC
CDR3 protein: CASSQTWGQEAYEQYF

D gene: .
V gene: TRBV7-3
clone size: .
J gene: TRBJ1-5
CDR3 DNA: TGTGCCAGCAGCACGGTGGGAGGGAGAGGCAATCAGCCCCAGCATTTT
CDR3 protein: CASSTVGGRGNQPQHF

D gene: TRBD1
V gene: TRBV5-1
clone size: .
J gene: TRBJ2-5
CDR3 DNA: TGCGCCAGCAGCTTGGCCGAGAGGGGGCTTGAGACCCAGTACTTC
CDR3 protein: CASSLAERGLETQYF

D gene: .
V gene: TRBV15
clone size: few
J gene: TRBJ1-4
CDR3 DNA: TGTGCCACCAGCAGCCCCAACGCGACAACTAATGAAAAACTGTTTTTT
CDR3 protein: CATSSPNATTNEKLFF

D gene: TRBD2
V gene: TRBV6-6
clone size: .
J gene: TRBJ2-7
CDR3 DNA: TGTGCCAGCAGTACTCAGGGCGGGAGGCCCTCCTACGAGCAGTACTTC
CDR3 protein: CASSTQGGRPSYEQYF

D gene: .
V gene: TRBV5-1
clone size: .
J gene: TRBJ2-7
CDR3 DNA: TGCGCCAGCAGCTACTCGGACGAGCAGTACTTC
CDR3 protein: CASSYSDEQYF

D gene: TRBD2
V gene: TRBV18
clone size: .
J gene: TRBJ2-5
CDR3 DNA: TGTGCCAGCTCACCCTCTAGCGGGGGAATCCAAGAGACCCAGTACTTC
CDR3 protein: CASSPSSGGIQETQYF

D gene: .
V gene: TRBV7-7
clone size: .
J gene: TRBJ2-3
CDR3 DNA: TGTGCCAGCAGCTTAGGGAGGCTTGCGGAAGATACGCAGTATTTT
CDR3 protein: CASSLGRLAEDTQYF

D gene: TRBD1
V gene: TRBV25-1
clone size: .
J gene: TRBJ1-1
CDR3 DNA: TGTGCCAGCAGTGGACAGGGATCGAACACTGAAGCTTTCTTT
CDR3 protein: CASSGQGSNTEAFF

D gene: TRBD1
V gene: TRBV5-1
clone size: .
J gene: TRBJ2-3
CDR3 DNA: TGCGCCAGCAGCCGGGACAGGGGGAGAGGTACAGATACGCAGTATTTT
CDR3 protein: CASSRDRGRGTDTQYF

D gene: .
V gene: TRBV30
clone size: .
J gene: TRBJ1-5
CDR3 DNA: TGTGCCTGGAGCCGCGACAGGTCGAACAATCAGCCCCAGCATTTT
CDR3 protein: CAWSRDRSNNQPQHF

D gene: TRBD1
V gene: TRBV5-4
clone size: .
J gene: TRBJ1-5
CDR3 DNA: TGTGCCAGCAGCTTGGGGACAGGGGGAAATCAGCCCCAGCATTTT
CDR3 protein: CASSLGTGGNQPQHF

D gene: .
V gene: TRBV30
clone size: .
J gene: TRBJ2-1
CDR3 DNA: TGTGCCTGGAGTGAGGGGAATAAGAATGAGCAGTTCTTC
CDR3 protein: CAWSEGNKNEQFF

D gene: .
V gene: TRBV6-4
clone size: .
J gene: TRBJ2-6
CDR3 DNA: TGTGCCAGCAGTGAAGTCAGGGGCTCTGGGGCCAACGTCCTGACTTTC
CDR3 protein: CASSEVRGSGANVLTF

D gene: .
V gene: TRBV14
clone size: .
J gene: TRBJ1-1
CDR3 DNA: TGTGCCAGCAGCCAAGGGTCGAGACATTTGAACACTGAAGCTTTCTTT
CDR3 protein: CASSQGSRHLNTEAFF

D gene: .
V gene: TRBV7-9
clone size: .
J gene: TRBJ2-1
CDR3 DNA: TGTGCCAGCAGCTTAACGCAGGGAAGGAATAACAATGAGCAGTTCTTC
CDR3 protein: CASSLTQGRNNNEQFF

D gene: TRBD1
V gene: TRBV7-2
clone size: .
J gene: TRBJ2-1
CDR3 DNA: TGTGCCAGCAGTGCCCAGGGGGTCAATGAGCAGTTCTTC
CDR3 protein: CASSAQGVNEQFF